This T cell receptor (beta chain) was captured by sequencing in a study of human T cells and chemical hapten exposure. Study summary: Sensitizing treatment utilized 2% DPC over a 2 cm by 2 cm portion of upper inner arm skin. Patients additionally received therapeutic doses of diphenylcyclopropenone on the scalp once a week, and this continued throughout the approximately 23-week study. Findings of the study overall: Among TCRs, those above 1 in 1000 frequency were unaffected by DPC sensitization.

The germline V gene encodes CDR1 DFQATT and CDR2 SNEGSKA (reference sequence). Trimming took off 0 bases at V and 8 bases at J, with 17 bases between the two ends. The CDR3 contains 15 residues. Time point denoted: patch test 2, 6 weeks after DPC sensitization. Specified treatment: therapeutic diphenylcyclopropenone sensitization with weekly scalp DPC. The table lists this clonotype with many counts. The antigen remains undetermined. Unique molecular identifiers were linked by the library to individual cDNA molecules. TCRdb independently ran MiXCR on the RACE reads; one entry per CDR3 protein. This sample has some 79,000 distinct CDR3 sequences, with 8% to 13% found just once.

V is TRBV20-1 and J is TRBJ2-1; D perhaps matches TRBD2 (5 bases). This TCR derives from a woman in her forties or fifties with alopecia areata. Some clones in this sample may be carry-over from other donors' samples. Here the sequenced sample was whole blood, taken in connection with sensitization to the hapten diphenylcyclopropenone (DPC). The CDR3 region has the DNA TGCAGTGCTAGAGATTGGGGAGCCCCCAACGATGAGCAGTTCTTC. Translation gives CSARDWGAPNDEQFF.